This is a list of T cell receptor beta chains from one sample in a study of Ad26.COV2.S vaccination and SARS-CoV-2 variants. Profiled with immunoSEQ multiplex PCR; TCRdb holds only in-frame clones, not every one. The sample lists some 390,000 clones, roughly 90% occurring once. The sequenced sample was peripheral blood, obtained in a trial of Ad26.COV2.S vaccine versus placebo. These receptors were collected from a person aged 18-60 years who received the Ad26.COV2.S COVID-19 vaccine or a placebo. CDR3s include the opening cysteine and the closing phenylalanine or tryptophan. D genes are given only for firm matches. Clone sizes are given selectively: once, few, many, or a class where the clone is expanded.

v_gene,abundance,len,j_gene,d_gene,CDR3aa,CDR3nt
TRBV5-1,-,15,TRBJ2-7,-,CASSGGQGLTYEQYF,TGCGCCAGCAGCGGCGGGCAGGGATTAACCTACGAGCAGTACTTC
TRBV6-1,-,15,TRBJ1-5,TRBD1,CASSEPGTGHQPQHF,TGTGCCAGCAGTGAACCCGGGACAGGCCATCAGCCCCAGCATTTT
TRBV9,-,15,TRBJ2-1,TRBD2,CASTSSGSSYNEQFF,TGTGCCAGCACCTCAAGCGGGAGTTCCTACAATGAGCAGTTCTTC
TRBV7-2,-,15,TRBJ1-2,TRBD1,CASSPTRDRLYGYTF,TGTGCCAGCAGCCCCACCCGGGACAGACTATATGGCTACACCTTC
TRBV7-9,-,16,TRBJ2-1,-,CASSLIGALGNNEQFF,TGTGCCAGCAGCTTAATAGGGGCGCTGGGAAACAATGAGCAGTTCTTC
TRBV21-1,-,15,TRBJ1-2,-,CASSKAPGVNYGYTF,TGTGCCAGCAGCAAAGCTCCAGGTGTTAACTATGGCTACACCTTC
TRBV6-6,-,10,TRBJ1-2,-,CASSDGGYTF,TGTGCCAGCAGTGACGGTGGCTACACCTTC
TRBV6-1,-,14,TRBJ2-2,-,CASSEWGGTGELFF,TGTGCCAGCAGTGAGTGGGGCGGCACCGGGGAGCTGTTTTTT
TRBV7-2,-,14,TRBJ2-5,TRBD2,CASSLTSGRGTQYF,TGTGCCAGCAGCTTGACTAGCGGGAGGGGGACCCAGTACTTC
TRBV9,once,15,TRBJ2-2,-,CASSVEGRRTGELFF,TGTGCCAGCAGCGTAGAGGGGCGCCGTACCGGGGAGCTGTTTTTT
TRBV5-6,-,17,TRBJ1-5,TRBD1,CASSWGGDRGPRQPQHF,TGTGCCAGCAGCTGGGGGGGCGACAGGGGCCCAAGGCAGCCCCAGCATTTT
TRBV3-1/TRBV3-2,once,14,TRBJ2-7,-,CASSSGFGDYEQYF,TGTGCCAGCAGCTCAGGCTTTGGGGACTACGAGCAGTACTTC
TRBV12-3/TRBV12-4,-,13,TRBJ2-7,-,CASSFNGPYEQYF,TGTGCCAGCAGTTTTAACGGGCCCTACGAGCAGTACTTC
TRBV27,-,18,TRBJ2-1,-,CASSPLVGPESTYNEQFF,TGTGCCAGCAGTCCGTTGGTAGGACCGGAATCAACCTACAATGAGCAGTTCTTC
TRBV6-2/TRBV6-3,-,14,TRBJ2-7,-,CASSPRVKTYEQYF,TGTGCCAGCAGTCCCCGTGTTAAAACCTACGAGCAGTACTTC
TRBV5-1,few,14,TRBJ1-2,TRBD1,CASSQGQGGYGYTF,TGCGCCAGCAGCCAGGGACAGGGAGGATATGGCTACACCTTC
TRBV12-5,-,17,TRBJ2-1,TRBD2,CASGLSGLAGPLDEQFF,TGTGCTAGTGGTTTGTCGGGACTAGCGGGGCCTCTCGATGAGCAGTTCTTC